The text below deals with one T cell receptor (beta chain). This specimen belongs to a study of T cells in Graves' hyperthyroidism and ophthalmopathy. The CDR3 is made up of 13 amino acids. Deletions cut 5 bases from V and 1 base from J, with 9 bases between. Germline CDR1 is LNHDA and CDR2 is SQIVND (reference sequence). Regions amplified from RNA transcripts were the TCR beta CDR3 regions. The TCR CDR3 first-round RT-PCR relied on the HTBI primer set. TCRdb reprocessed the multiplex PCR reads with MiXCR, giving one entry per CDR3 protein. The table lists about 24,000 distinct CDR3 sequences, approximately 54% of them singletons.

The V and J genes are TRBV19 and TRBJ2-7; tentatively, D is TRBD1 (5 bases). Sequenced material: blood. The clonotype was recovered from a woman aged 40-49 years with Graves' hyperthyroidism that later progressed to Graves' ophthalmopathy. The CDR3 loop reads CASSPQGSYEQYF. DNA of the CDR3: TGTGCCAGTAGTCCCCAGGGATCCTACGAGCAGTACTTC.